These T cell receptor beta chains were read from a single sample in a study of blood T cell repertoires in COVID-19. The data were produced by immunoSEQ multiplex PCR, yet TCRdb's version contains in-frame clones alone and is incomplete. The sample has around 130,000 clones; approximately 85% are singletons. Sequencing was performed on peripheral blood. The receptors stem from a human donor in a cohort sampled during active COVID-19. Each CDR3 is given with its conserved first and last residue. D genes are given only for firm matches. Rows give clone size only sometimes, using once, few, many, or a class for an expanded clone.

CDR3nt: TGCAGCGTCGGAAAGGCGGGGGCGCGGACTGAAGCTTTCTTT
CDR3aa: CSVGKAGARTEAFF
abundance: -
j_gene: TRBJ1-1
v_gene: TRBV29-1
d_gene: -

CDR3nt: TGTGCCACCAGCAGAGCCTTGAGCACAGATACGCAGTATTTT
CDR3aa: CATSRALSTDTQYF
abundance: -
j_gene: TRBJ2-3
v_gene: TRBV15
d_gene: -

CDR3nt: TGTGCCAGCAGGCCTCCGGGGGGCGCTCCCTACGAGCAGTACTTC
CDR3aa: CASRPPGGAPYEQYF
abundance: -
j_gene: TRBJ2-7
v_gene: TRBV7-8
d_gene: -

CDR3nt: TGTGCCAGCAGCACTAGCGATACGCAGTATTTT
CDR3aa: CASSTSDTQYF
abundance: -
j_gene: TRBJ2-3
v_gene: TRBV7-9
d_gene: -

CDR3nt: TGCGCCAGCAGCCAAGGACTAGGCCAAGAGACCCAGTACTTC
CDR3aa: CASSQGLGQETQYF
abundance: -
j_gene: TRBJ2-5
v_gene: TRBV4-3
d_gene: -

CDR3nt: TGTGCCAGCAGCTCACGGGCGGGGCCACTCCCCTATGGCTACACCTTC
CDR3aa: CASSSRAGPLPYGYTF
abundance: once
j_gene: TRBJ1-2
v_gene: TRBV5-6
d_gene: -

CDR3nt: TGCAGCGTGGCTACCGGGACAGGGAGGAACAATGAGCAGTTCTTC
CDR3aa: CSVATGTGRNNEQFF
abundance: -
j_gene: TRBJ2-1
v_gene: TRBV29-1
d_gene: TRBD1

CDR3nt: TGCGCCAGCAGCCGCACTAGCGGGGAAAGTGAGCAGTTCTTC
CDR3aa: CASSRTSGESEQFF
abundance: -
j_gene: TRBJ2-1
v_gene: TRBV5-1
d_gene: TRBD2

CDR3nt: TGTGCCAGCAGTGAAAGGACAGAAATCTATGGCTACACCTTC
CDR3aa: CASSERTEIYGYTF
abundance: -
j_gene: TRBJ1-2
v_gene: TRBV2
d_gene: -

CDR3nt: TGTGCCAGCAGCACGGCGGAGGGTTTGAACACTGAAGCTTTCTTT
CDR3aa: CASSTAEGLNTEAFF
abundance: -
j_gene: TRBJ1-1
v_gene: TRBV5-4
d_gene: -

CDR3nt: TGTGCCAGCAGTTGGCTAGCGGGGGGGAATGAGCAGTTCTTC
CDR3aa: CASSWLAGGNEQFF
abundance: -
j_gene: TRBJ2-1
v_gene: TRBV27
d_gene: TRBD2

CDR3nt: TGTGCCAGCCAACAGGACAGGGTAAGCAATCAGCCCCAGCATTTT
CDR3aa: CASQQDRVSNQPQHF
abundance: -
j_gene: TRBJ1-5
v_gene: TRBV2
d_gene: TRBD1

CDR3nt: TGCGCCAGCAGCCCCCCGGGACTGGGGAACACTGAAGCTTTCTTT
CDR3aa: CASSPPGLGNTEAFF
abundance: -
j_gene: TRBJ1-1
v_gene: TRBV5-1
d_gene: -

CDR3nt: TGTGCCAGCAGCCAGGTGCGGGAGACCCAGTACTTC
CDR3aa: CASSQVRETQYF
abundance: -
j_gene: TRBJ2-5
v_gene: TRBV14
d_gene: -

CDR3nt: TGTGCCAGCAGTTTGGGCAGGCTCAATTCACCCCTCCACTTT
CDR3aa: CASSLGRLNSPLHF
abundance: -
j_gene: TRBJ1-6
v_gene: TRBV28
d_gene: -

CDR3nt: TGTGCCAGCAGGCCGACAGACCACTATGGCTACACCTTC
CDR3aa: CASRPTDHYGYTF
abundance: -
j_gene: TRBJ1-2
v_gene: TRBV5-6
d_gene: -

CDR3nt: TGTGCCAGTAGTATAGCGGGCAGGGGGAGCTATGGCTACACCTTC
CDR3aa: CASSIAGRGSYGYTF
abundance: few
j_gene: TRBJ1-2
v_gene: TRBV19
d_gene: TRBD1

CDR3nt: TGTGCCAGCAGCTTAGGGGTTGGGCTTGAAGCTTTCTTT
CDR3aa: CASSLGVGLEAFF
abundance: -
j_gene: TRBJ1-1
v_gene: TRBV7-2
d_gene: -

CDR3nt: TGTGCCAGCAGTGAGGGTACAGGGTTCACTGAAGCTTTCTTT
CDR3aa: CASSEGTGFTEAFF
abundance: -
j_gene: TRBJ1-1
v_gene: TRBV2
d_gene: -

CDR3nt: TGTGCCAGCAGCTCCGGGGGGGCGGACACTGAAGCTTTCTTT
CDR3aa: CASSSGGADTEAFF
abundance: -
j_gene: TRBJ1-1
v_gene: TRBV7-9
d_gene: -

CDR3nt: TGTGCAAGTCGCTTCTGGACTAGCGGGACTAGCACAGATACGCAGTATTTT
CDR3aa: CASRFWTSGTSTDTQYF
abundance: -
j_gene: TRBJ2-3
v_gene: TRBV12-2
d_gene: -

CDR3nt: TGTGCCAGCAGAAGGGGCGGGGGCCAGCCCCAGCATTTT
CDR3aa: CASRRGGGQPQHF
abundance: -
j_gene: TRBJ1-5
v_gene: TRBV2
d_gene: -

CDR3nt: TGCAGCGTCCGGACAGACATGAACACTGAAGCTTTCTTT
CDR3aa: CSVRTDMNTEAFF
abundance: -
j_gene: TRBJ1-1
v_gene: TRBV29-1
d_gene: -

CDR3nt: TGTGCCAGCACTCCAAGGGGGACCCAGTACTTC
CDR3aa: CASTPRGTQYF
abundance: -
j_gene: TRBJ2-5
v_gene: TRBV2
d_gene: -

CDR3nt: TGTGCCAGCAGCTTAGGGGACAGGGGCAATGAGCAGTTCTTC
CDR3aa: CASSLGDRGNEQFF
abundance: -
j_gene: TRBJ2-1
v_gene: TRBV11-3
d_gene: TRBD1

CDR3nt: TGCAGCGTTGAAGATCTAATGGGGGCCTACCTCTATGGCTACACCTTC
CDR3aa: CSVEDLMGAYLYGYTF
abundance: -
j_gene: TRBJ1-2
v_gene: TRBV29-1
d_gene: -

CDR3nt: TGTGCCAGCAGTTTTATAGGGGTTGATACGCAGTATTTT
CDR3aa: CASSFIGVDTQYF
abundance: -
j_gene: TRBJ2-3
v_gene: TRBV27
d_gene: -

CDR3nt: TGTGCCAGCAGCTTGAACAGGGGACCCAACACCGGGGAGCTGTTTTTT
CDR3aa: CASSLNRGPNTGELFF
abundance: -
j_gene: TRBJ2-2
v_gene: TRBV5-4
d_gene: TRBD1

CDR3nt: TGTGCCAGCAGCGGGGGACTAGCGGGAGGTTACGGAGATACGCAGTATTTT
CDR3aa: CASSGGLAGGYGDTQYF
abundance: few
j_gene: TRBJ2-3
v_gene: TRBV9
d_gene: TRBD2

CDR3nt: TGTGCCAGCAGACCCGTTGGCGGTAGCACAGATACGCAGTATTTT
CDR3aa: CASRPVGGSTDTQYF
abundance: -
j_gene: TRBJ2-3
v_gene: TRBV5-4
d_gene: -

CDR3nt: TGCGCCAGCAGCTCCGGGCAGGGTTACGGCTACACCTTC
CDR3aa: CASSSGQGYGYTF
abundance: -
j_gene: TRBJ1-2
v_gene: TRBV4-3
d_gene: -

CDR3nt: TGTGCCAGCAGCCAAGGAGGGAGGACTGAGACCCAGTACTTC
CDR3aa: CASSQGGRTETQYF
abundance: -
j_gene: TRBJ2-5
v_gene: TRBV14
d_gene: -

CDR3nt: TGTGCCAGCCTCAAGTCAATTTTAGGACTGCAAGATCGGACCGGGGAGCTGTTTTTT
CDR3aa: CASLKSILGLQDRTGELFF
abundance: -
j_gene: TRBJ2-2
v_gene: TRBV19
d_gene: -

CDR3nt: TGTGCCAGCAGTTTATCCATATTCAGGGGGCCTGATGAAGCTTTCTTT
CDR3aa: CASSLSIFRGPDEAFF
abundance: -
j_gene: TRBJ1-1
v_gene: TRBV27
d_gene: TRBD1

CDR3nt: TGTGCCAGCTCACCGGAGAAGGGGGGGAAAGAGACCCAGTACTTC
CDR3aa: CASSPEKGGKETQYF
abundance: -
j_gene: TRBJ2-5
v_gene: TRBV18
d_gene: -

CDR3nt: TGTGCCTGGAGTGTAAGAGGGCCGGATTCACCCCTCCACTTT
CDR3aa: CAWSVRGPDSPLHF
abundance: -
j_gene: TRBJ1-6
v_gene: TRBV30
d_gene: -

CDR3nt: TGTGCCAGCAGTTGGACAGGGGGTAATGAAAAACTGTTTTTT
CDR3aa: CASSWTGGNEKLFF
abundance: -
j_gene: TRBJ1-4
v_gene: TRBV2
d_gene: TRBD1

CDR3nt: TGTGCCAGTTCGACATCATATGGCTACACCTTC
CDR3aa: CASSTSYGYTF
abundance: -
j_gene: TRBJ1-2
v_gene: TRBV28
d_gene: -

CDR3nt: TGCAGCGTCAAAAGGGCGGAGGGACCCCAGCATTTT
CDR3aa: CSVKRAEGPQHF
abundance: -
j_gene: TRBJ1-5
v_gene: TRBV29-1
d_gene: -

CDR3nt: TGCGCCAGCAGCTTAAGGACAGGGGGCAACACTGAAGCTTTCTTT
CDR3aa: CASSLRTGGNTEAFF
abundance: -
j_gene: TRBJ1-1
v_gene: TRBV5-1
d_gene: TRBD1

CDR3nt: TGTGCCAGCAGCCCCCTAAGCGGGAGAGCCTATGAGCAGTTCTTC
CDR3aa: CASSPLSGRAYEQFF
abundance: once
j_gene: TRBJ2-1
v_gene: TRBV14
d_gene: TRBD2

CDR3nt: TGTGCCAGCAGTACTGGGACAGGGGCGATGAACACTGAAGCTTTCTTT
CDR3aa: CASSTGTGAMNTEAFF
abundance: -
j_gene: TRBJ1-1
v_gene: TRBV6-6
d_gene: TRBD1

CDR3nt: TGTGCCAGTAGTCCCCGCCGACAGGGCACAGATACGCAGTATTTT
CDR3aa: CASSPRRQGTDTQYF
abundance: -
j_gene: TRBJ2-3
v_gene: TRBV19
d_gene: -

CDR3nt: TGCGCCAGCAGCCTGGGGAGCGGGACTAGCACAGATACGCAGTATTTT
CDR3aa: CASSLGSGTSTDTQYF
abundance: -
j_gene: TRBJ2-3
v_gene: TRBV4-1
d_gene: TRBD2

CDR3nt: TGCGCCAGCAGTGAGCAACAGACTAGCGATTACAATGAGCAGTTCTTC
CDR3aa: CASSEQQTSDYNEQFF
abundance: -
j_gene: TRBJ2-1
v_gene: TRBV10-1
d_gene: TRBD2

CDR3nt: TGTGCCAGCAGTTACGCCCCCACGGGATGGTACAATGAGCAGTTCTTC
CDR3aa: CASSYAPTGWYNEQFF
abundance: -
j_gene: TRBJ2-1
v_gene: TRBV6-2/TRBV6-3
d_gene: -